A selection of T cell receptor beta chains follows, all from one sample in a study of shared clonotypes between healthy human individuals. Profiling relied on immunoSEQ multiplex PCR, and the TCRdb table lists in-frame clones only, not all of them. The sample shows 450,000 to 700,000 clones, around 95% of them seen only once. The sequenced sample consisted of naive CD8+ T cells sorted from blood. The source is a woman in her 30s in good health. Both conserved end residues are part of each CDR3. D genes are given only for firm matches. Clone size appears in some rows only: once, few, many, or a class for an expanded clone.

abundance,d_gene,j_gene,v_gene,CDR3nt,CDR3aa
NA,NA,TRBJ2-3,TRBV5-6,TGTGCCAGCAGGGTCCGACGGCTATTCACAGATACGCAGTATTTT,CASRVRRLFTDTQYF
once,NA,TRBJ2-2,TRBV30,TGTGCCTGGTTTCCCGAGGGGGTAGCCACCGGGGAGCTGTTTTTT,CAWFPEGVATGELFF
NA,TRBD1,TRBJ2-7,TRBV2,TGTGCCAGCACGCAGGGGGATTCCTACGAGCAGTACTTC,CASTQGDSYEQYF
NA,NA,TRBJ2-3,TRBV4-2,TGTGCCAGCAGCCAAGACCTTGGTTCGGATACGCAGTATTTT,CASSQDLGSDTQYF
NA,TRBD2,TRBJ2-1,TRBV5-4,TGTGCCAGCAGCTTGGGGGGGAGGGCCCGGGAACCCTACAATGAGCAGTTCTTC,CASSLGGRAREPYNEQFF
NA,NA,TRBJ2-7,TRBV29-1,TGCAGCGTTCTCCTTTGGGAGGCAGACTACGAGCAGTACTTC,CSVLLWEADYEQYF
few,TRBD1,TRBJ1-5,TRBV28,TGTGCCAGCAGTTACAGACAGGGGATAAGCAATCAGCCCCAGCATTTT,CASSYRQGISNQPQHF
once,NA,TRBJ2-7,TRBV6-6,TGTGCCAGCAGTTATATTGCAGGGGTCGAGCAGTACTTC,CASSYIAGVEQYF
once,TRBD2,TRBJ2-3,TRBV27,TGTGCCAGCACCTTAACTAGCGGAGGTACAGATACGCAGTATTTT,CASTLTSGGTDTQYF
NA,TRBD2,TRBJ2-2,TRBV28,TGTGCCAGCAGTTACGAAGTCCGGACTAGCGGGTATACCGGGGAGCTGTTTTTT,CASSYEVRTSGYTGELFF
once,TRBD1,TRBJ2-1,TRBV7-9,TGTGCCAGCAGCTCGCTACAGGGGTTCTCCTACAATGAGCAGTTCTTC,CASSSLQGFSYNEQFF
NA,TRBD2,TRBJ2-1,TRBV2,TGTGCCAGCAGTGAGGGACTAGCTGGATACAATGAGCAGTTCTTC,CASSEGLAGYNEQFF
NA,TRBD1,TRBJ1-2,TRBV7-9,TGTGCCAGCAGCTTCGGGACAGGGCACAACTATGGCTACACCTTC,CASSFGTGHNYGYTF
NA,NA,TRBJ2-7,TRBV4-2,TGTGCCAGCAGCCAAGCCGGGACGGCGACCTACGAGCAGTACTTC,CASSQAGTATYEQYF
NA,TRBD1,TRBJ2-5,TRBV5-6,TGTGCCAGCAGCTCGTTTGACAGGGGGCAAGAGACCCAGTACTTC,CASSSFDRGQETQYF
NA,NA,TRBJ2-7,TRBV29-1,TGCAGCGTTGAAGAAGGAAATTTGAACGAGCAGTACTTC,CSVEEGNLNEQYF
NA,NA,TRBJ2-2,TRBV29-1,TGCAGCGTTGTGGTCAGGATAAGCGGTGGCACCGGGGAGCTGTTTTTT,CSVVVRISGGTGELFF
NA,NA,TRBJ2-1,TRBV27,TGTGCCAGCAGTGTGACTTTTCCGAATGAGCAGTTCTTC,CASSVTFPNEQFF
NA,TRBD1,TRBJ1-5,TRBV2,TGTGCCAGCAGCTTGACAGGGGGGAGTTGGAGCAATCAGCCCCAGCATTTT,CASSLTGGSWSNQPQHF
NA,NA,TRBJ2-7,TRBV13,TGTGCCAGCAGCCCTCCTAGCTCCTACGAGCAGTACTTC,CASSPPSSYEQYF
NA,TRBD2,TRBJ2-7,TRBV4-1,TGCGCCAGCAGCCAGACACTAGCGGACACCTACGAGCAGTACTTC,CASSQTLADTYEQYF
NA,NA,TRBJ1-1,TRBV6-5,TGTGCCAGCAGTGATATCATCGGCGAAGCTTTCTTT,CASSDIIGEAFF
NA,NA,TRBJ1-5,TRBV27,TGTGCCAGCAGTTTGGCCAGCGACTTCAATCAGCCCCAGCATTTT,CASSLASDFNQPQHF
NA,NA,TRBJ1-3,TRBV28,TGTGCCAGCAGTTTCAGGGATTCTGGAAACACCATATATTTT,CASSFRDSGNTIYF
NA,TRBD1,TRBJ1-5,TRBV7-6,TGTGCCAGCAGCCAGGGGGGAAATCAGCCCCAGCATTTT,CASSQGGNQPQHF
NA,TRBD2,TRBJ2-7,TRBV28,TGTGCCAGTTCCCTTGGACTAGCGGACTCCTACGAGCAGTACTTC,CASSLGLADSYEQYF
NA,NA,TRBJ2-1,TRBV27,TGTGCCAGCAGTCCAAACCCGGGAATACCGTACAATGAGCAGTTCTTC,CASSPNPGIPYNEQFF
NA,NA,TRBJ1-4,TRBV6-7,TGTGCCAGCAGAGCCAGGGAGGGAGAAAAACTGTTTTTT,CASRAREGEKLFF
NA,NA,TRBJ2-1,TRBV7-6,TGTGCCAGCAGCCTCACACAGGGTTGGGGCAGCAATGAGCAGTTCTTC,CASSLTQGWGSNEQFF
NA,TRBD2,TRBJ2-5,TRBV11-2,TGTGCCAGCAAACCGGGCGGGAGTATTGAGACCCAGTACTTC,CASKPGGSIETQYF
NA,NA,TRBJ2-7,TRBV5-6,TGTGCCAGCAGCTTGATCTCGTCCTACGAGCAGTACTTC,CASSLISSYEQYF
NA,NA,TRBJ2-1,TRBV28,TGTGCCAGCAGTTTATATAGACCAAGCTCCTACAATGAGCAGTTCTTC,CASSLYRPSSYNEQFF
NA,TRBD1,TRBJ2-7,TRBV4-1,TGCGCCAGCAGCCTGGAAAAGGACAGGGGCTACGAGCAGTACTTC,CASSLEKDRGYEQYF
NA,TRBD2,TRBJ2-2,TRBV27,TGTGCCAGCAGGCTAGCGGGAGGTAACACCGGGGAGCTGTTTTTT,CASRLAGGNTGELFF
NA,TRBD1,TRBJ1-3,TRBV11-2,TGTGCCAGCAGCCCGGGGACAGGGGGCCGACGAAACACCATATATTTT,CASSPGTGGRRNTIYF
NA,NA,TRBJ1-2,TRBV5-6,TGTGCCAGCAGTTACCCCGGAGAGGGTTATTATGGCTACACCTTC,CASSYPGEGYYGYTF
once,NA,TRBJ2-1,TRBV11-3,TGTGCCAGCAGCCAGACCCCCTCGAGCTCCTACAATGAGCAGTTCTTC,CASSQTPSSSYNEQFF